The entry that follows covers one T cell receptor (beta chain) sequence. This entry comes from a study of blood T cell repertoires in COVID-19. Study details: T cells, B-cell-depleted T cells, or PBMCs supplied cDNA or gDNA.

Germline CDR1 reads LNHDA; CDR2 reads SQIVND (reference sequence). CDR3 length equals 17 residues. Deletions cut 7 bases from V and 3 bases from J, with 22 bases between. In the original analysis: Quantification of nucleated cells was approximated via reference gene primer amplification. Here immunoSEQ multiplex PCR was the method, and the copy in TCRdb shows in-frame clones only, minus some. V, J and clone size were drawn from that table, and D and trimming were deduced from the DNA. This table holds hundreds of thousands of clones, 90% found once. The chain couples TRBV19 to TRBJ1-5; D ambiguous. The TCR originated in a woman younger than 35 with acute COVID-19. The sequencing input was PBMCs or T cells enriched from blood (not recorded which). The CDR3 DNA reads as TGTGCCAGTACTACCTTGGGAGTTACATCCGACAATCAGCCCCAGCATTTT. The encoded protein is CASTTLGVTSDNQPQHF.